This T cell receptor (beta chain) came from a study of blood T cell repertoires in COVID-19. At the level of the study: Nucleic acid was either cDNA or gDNA, and it came from T cells, B-cell-depleted T cells, or PBMCs.

In germline, CDR1 is DFQATT, CDR2 SNEGSKA (reference sequence). The CDR3 covers 16 residues. V gave up 3 bases and J gave up 2 bases; unmatched junction bases: 8. Sequencing was performed with immunoSEQ multiplex PCR; in TCRdb, only in-frame clones are kept and a portion is missing. The table records 55,000 to 75,000 clones, about 81% of them present only once. Sequenced: peripheral blood. The clonotype was recovered from a human donor in a cohort sampled during active COVID-19. The chain recombines TRBV20-1 with TRBJ2-3; 10 bases match TRBD1. This chain's CDR3 is CSASGDRGGYTDTQYF. The CDR3 bases are TGCAGTGCTAGTGGGGACAGGGGAGGTTACACAGATACGCAGTATTTT.